One sample yielded the 26 T cell receptor beta chains listed below, sequenced in a study of T-cell memory formation after mild COVID-19. TCRdb redid the calling of the 5' RACE reads with MiXCR, one entry per CDR3 protein. The repertoire consists of 210,000 or so distinct CDR3 sequences, with around 16% occurring once and the leading ten covering around 2.4%. The sample was PBMCs or a T cell subset sorted from them (not recorded which). The receptors come from an adult woman who had mild COVID-19 (a few samples of this study predate the infection). Cell type and time point are not known.

This clonotype showed up just a few times. This chain connects TRBV12-3 or TRBV12-4 to TRBJ1-5; D gene unclear. The V end was cut by 7 bases, the J end by 1 base, with 14 bases between. The CDR3 length is 15 residues. CDR3 residues: CASTSRSGSNQPQHF. As DNA, the CDR3 is TGTGCCAGCACCTCGCGTTCGGGAAGCAATCAGCCCCAGCATTTT.

The chain joins TRBV4-2 to TRBJ2-1; D is possibly TRBD1 (6 bases). Germline V gene sequence: CDR1 LGHNA, CDR2 YNFKEQ. The V end was cut by 7 bases, the J end by 0 bases, with 10 bases between. This CDR3 comprises 14 residues. CDR3 in amino acids: CASNGTSSYNEQFF. CDR3 sequence (DNA): TGTGCCAGCAACGGGACAAGCTCCTACAATGAGCAGTTCTTC.

This clonotype showed up just a few times. The chain joins TRBV3-1 to TRBJ2-1, with no clear D. This CDR3 comprises 16 residues. Germline CDR1 and CDR2: LGHDT and YNNKEL (reference sequence). Trimming took off 0 bases at V and 0 bases at J, with 9 bases between the two ends. CDR3 region: CASSQDQVTSYNEQFF. CDR3 coding DNA: TGTGCCAGCAGCCAAGACCAGGTCACCTCCTACAATGAGCAGTTCTTC.

In this sample, this clonotype turned up a few times. This rearrangement joins TRBV20-1 to TRBJ1-2; a possible D gene is TRBD1 (6 bases). This CDR3 contains 14 residues. Germline V lookup: CDR1 DFQATT, CDR2 SNEGSKA (reference sequence). The DNA for the CDR3 is TGCAGCCTGGGGGCCCAAAATCGGGGCTATGGCTACACCTTC. This gives the protein CSLGAQNRGYGYTF.

This chain joins TRBV30 and TRBJ1-5; D may be TRBD1 (6 bases). V dropped 5 bases and J dropped 5 bases, with 13 bases sitting between them. From germline, CDR1 is GTSNPN and CDR2 SVGIG (reference sequence). The CDR3 has 13 residues. The CDR3 is CAWAQGSYQPQHF. DNA for the CDR3: TGTGCCTGGGCACAGGGAAGCTATCAGCCCCAGCATTTT.

In this sample, this clonotype turned up a few times. The rearrangement uses TRBV7-8 and TRBJ1-2, with D possibly matching TRBD1 (6 bases). CDR3 size: 14 residues. V was clipped by 3 bases and J by 8 bases, with 16 bases between them. CDR1 and CDR2 from the germline V gene are SGHVS and FQNEAQ. CDR3 nucleotide sequence: TGTGCCAGCAGCTTGGGCAGGGGAGGACAAGGCTACACCTTC. Translated, it gives CASSLGRGGQGYTF.

The table lists this clonotype with a few counts. J is TRBJ2-1 and V is TRBV2; 13 bases line up with TRBD2. The J segment lost 7 bases and the V segment lost 8 bases, leaving 8 bases of the junction unmatched. The CDR3 runs 15 residues. Germline-derived CDR1 and CDR2 are SNHLY and FYNNEI. CDR3 in amino acids: CASAPGLAGRNEQFF. The DNA for the CDR3 is TGTGCCAGCGCACCGGGACTAGCGGGACGAAATGAGCAGTTCTTC.

The chain carries TRBV7-9 and TRBJ2-1; D gene unclear. Per germline, CDR1 SEHNR and CDR2 FQNEAQ (reference sequence). The CDR3 runs to 15 residues. The V end lost 1 base, the J end lost 2 bases, and 9 bases lay between the germline ends. The CDR3 spells CASSLVRLPYNEQFF. CDR3 DNA sequence: TGTGCCAGCAGCTTAGTGCGGCTACCCTACAATGAGCAGTTCTTC.

This clonotype ranks as medium-sized (0.01 to 0.1%). This rearrangement joins TRBV24-1 to TRBJ2-1; TRBD1 aligns across 7 bases. The germline V gene encodes CDR1 KGHDR and CDR2 SFDVKD. V dropped 5 bases and J dropped 5; count of bases not matched to a gene: 11. This CDR3 region has 16 residues. This CDR3 reads CATSGIRDRSDNEQFF. The CDR3 nucleotides read TGTGCCACCAGTGGGATCCGGGACAGATCGGACAATGAGCAGTTCTTC.

This clonotype appeared a few times. This chain joins TRBV20-1 and TRBJ2-5; the D gene is possibly TRBD1 (6 bases). The CDR3 sequence is 15 residues long. Trimming shortened V by 4 bases and J by 2 bases, and 17 bases separated the two germline ends. In germline, CDR1 is DFQATT, CDR2 SNEGSKA (reference sequence). CDR3 residues: CSATLQGGGQETQYF. CDR3 DNA sequence: TGCAGTGCTACCCTACAGGGTGGTGGACAAGAGACCCAGTACTTC.

The CDR3: CASSLQMNTGELFF. DNA for the CDR3: TGTGCCAGCAGTTTACAGATGAACACCGGGGAGCTGTTTTTT. The genes are TRBV12-3 or TRBV12-4 and TRBJ2-2; no clear D gene. CDR3 length: 14 residues. The V gene lost 2 bases and the J gene lost 1 base, with 5 bases spanning the gap.

The table lists this clonotype with many counts. The chain combines TRBV4-3 with TRBJ2-7; maybe TRBD1 (6 bases). In germline, CDR1 is LGHNA, CDR2 YSLEER. The V gene lost 4 bases and the J gene lost 6 bases, with 19 bases spanning the gap. The CDR3 is 15 residues long. The CDR3 protein is CASSRNSGDRGEQYF. CDR3 bases: TGCGCCAGCAGCCGAAACTCAGGGGATAGGGGCGAGCAGTACTTC.

This clonotype occurred a few times. This chain links TRBV11-1 with TRBJ2-3; D gene unclear. Trimming stripped 5 bases from V and 5 bases from J, with 17 bases between. This CDR3 is 15 amino acids long. CDR1 is SGHAT, CDR2 FQDESV, per germline (reference sequence). In nucleotides, the CDR3 is TGTGCCAGCAGCGTCAGCCCCCTCGGCATAGATACGCAGTATTTT. It encodes CASSVSPLGIDTQYF.

This clonotype was counted only a few times. CDR3 residues: CASSLVAGVVREQYF. DNA of the CDR3: TGTGCCAGCAGCCTAGTAGCGGGAGTGGTTCGCGAGCAGTACTTC. The chain employs TRBV27 and TRBJ2-7; 9 positions match TRBD2. CDR1 and CDR2 from the germline V gene are MNHEY and SMNVEV (reference sequence). V dropped 6 bases and J dropped 6; count of bases not matched to a gene: 12. The CDR3 loop spans 15 amino acids.

The CDR3 DNA reads as TGCAGTGCCTCCATAAGGGCGAACACTGAAGCTTTCTTT. It translates to CSASIRANTEAFF. The chain has TRBV20-1 and TRBJ1-1; D remains ambiguous. V was pared by 6 bases and J by 1 base, with 12 bases between. CDR3 size: 13 residues. Per germline, CDR1 DFQATT and CDR2 SNEGSKA (reference sequence).

This chain uses TRBV20-1 with TRBJ1-2; 8 bases map to TRBD1. CDR3 length equals 16 residues. The germline V gene has CDR1 DFQATT and CDR2 SNEGSKA (reference sequence). Unmatched junction bases numbered 11, after V lost 3 bases and J lost 2 bases. The CDR3: CSARATGGDGNYGYTF. The CDR3 DNA reads as TGCAGTGCTAGGGCCACAGGGGGAGACGGAAACTATGGCTACACCTTC.

There are a few counts of this clonotype. The chain recombines TRBV20-1 with TRBJ2-4; 7 positions agree with TRBD2. The CDR3 spans 15 residues. V was pared by 0 bases and J by 10 bases, with 12 bases of the junction left unmatched. Germline CDR1 and CDR2: DFQATT and SNEGSKA (reference sequence). The CDR3 coding sequence is TGCAGTGCTAGAGACGCGGGGAGGGGTAGTGGGATTCAGTACTTC. Translation gives CSARDAGRGSGIQYF.

The chain has TRBV5-1 and TRBJ1-1; 7 nucleotides line up with TRBD1. CDR3 length: 15 residues. Per germline, CDR1 SGHRS and CDR2 YFSETQ. J gave up 8 bases and V 4 bases, and 14 bases lay outside the gene matches. Written as DNA, the CDR3 is TGCGCCAGCAGCGGCTTGAGACAGGGAGGGCGGGAAGCTTTCTTT. Protein: CASSGLRQGGREAFF. Drawing the rest from reference TRBV5-1 and TRBJ1-1, the complete variable domain is KAGVTQTPRYLIKTRGQQVTLSCSPISGHRSVSWYQQTPGQGLQFLFEYFSETQRNKGNFPGRFSGRQFSNSRSEMNVSTLELGDSALYLCASSGLRQGGREAFFGQGTRLTVV.

This clonotype came up a few times. V and J are TRBV29-1 and TRBJ1-4; TRBD1 matches 8 bases. The CDR3 consists of 12 residues. V dropped 7 bases and J dropped 8; count of bases not matched to a gene: 6. Germline CDR1 is SQVTM and CDR2 is ANQGSEA. The DNA for the CDR3 is TGCAGCGCCCGGGCAGGGGGCGAAAAACTGTTTTTT. It specifies CSARAGGEKLFF.

The CDR3 sequence: CSGTGGLNTEAFF. CDR3 in DNA: TGCAGCGGGACAGGGGGCCTGAACACTGAAGCTTTCTTT. The chain employs TRBV20-1 and TRBJ1-1, with 12 nucleotides matching TRBD1. The germline CDR1 and CDR2 sequences are DFQATT and SNEGSKA (reference sequence). This CDR3 comprises 13 residues.

The V call is TRBV4-1, the J call TRBJ2-7; D possibly uses TRBD1 or TRBD2 (5 bases each). Germline values: CDR1 MGHRA, CDR2 YSYEKL. The CDR3 has 14 residues. The V end lost 3 bases, the J end lost 6 bases, and 15 bases lay between the germline ends. As DNA, the CDR3 is TGCGCCAGCAGCCACCCCGCCTCGGGACGCGAGCAGTACTTC. It is translated as CASSHPASGREQYF.

This clonotype has ten or more counts. This chain connects TRBV12-3 or TRBV12-4 to TRBJ1-1, with D tentatively TRBD1 (6 bases). There are 14 residues in the CDR3. V lost 2 bases to trimming and J lost 0 bases, with 7 bases between them. Here the CDR3 reads CASSLRGMNTEAFF. CDR3 coding DNA: TGTGCCAGCAGTTTAAGGGGGATGAACACTGAAGCTTTCTTT.

This clonotype has a handful of counts. This chain links TRBV25-1 with TRBJ2-7; no clear D. The CDR3 runs 14 residues. Germline CDR1 MGHDK, CDR2 SYGVNS. V lost 6 bases to trimming and J lost 6 bases, with 18 bases between them. CDR3 region: CASRERAGPGEQYF. The CDR3 DNA sequence: TGTGCCAGCAGAGAGAGAGCTGGCCCGGGCGAGCAGTACTTC.

This clonotype showed up many times. The chain couples TRBV2 to TRBJ2-3; D call uncertain. CDR1 and CDR2 from the germline V gene are SNHLY and FYNNEI. This CDR3 is built from 13 residues. Trimming cost V 5 bases and J 2 bases, with 8 bases left between them. The CDR3: CASSFLPTDTQYF. In nucleotides, the CDR3 is TGTGCCAGCAGTTTCCTCCCCACAGATACGCAGTATTTT.

This clonotype was seen more than once but under ten times. The CDR3 DNA follows: TGTGCCAGCAGTCAGGGACAGGGACCAAATCAGCCCCAGCATTTT. This sequence encodes CASSQGQGPNQPQHF. The V and J genes are TRBV12-3 or TRBV12-4 and TRBJ1-5; 9 nucleotides match TRBD1. The CDR3 has 15 amino acids. With V trimmed by 5 bases and J by 4 bases, 6 bases remained unmatched.

This clonotype was counted only a few times. The chain links TRBV7-2 to TRBJ2-3; D not resolved. V was pared by 5 bases and J by 5 bases, with 17 bases between. CDR3 size: 15 residues. Germline V gives CDR1 SGHTA, CDR2 FQGNSA. CDR3 coding DNA: TGTGCCAGCAGCCCGAGATCCTCCAATATAGATACGCAGTATTTT. Its translation is CASSPRSSNIDTQYF.